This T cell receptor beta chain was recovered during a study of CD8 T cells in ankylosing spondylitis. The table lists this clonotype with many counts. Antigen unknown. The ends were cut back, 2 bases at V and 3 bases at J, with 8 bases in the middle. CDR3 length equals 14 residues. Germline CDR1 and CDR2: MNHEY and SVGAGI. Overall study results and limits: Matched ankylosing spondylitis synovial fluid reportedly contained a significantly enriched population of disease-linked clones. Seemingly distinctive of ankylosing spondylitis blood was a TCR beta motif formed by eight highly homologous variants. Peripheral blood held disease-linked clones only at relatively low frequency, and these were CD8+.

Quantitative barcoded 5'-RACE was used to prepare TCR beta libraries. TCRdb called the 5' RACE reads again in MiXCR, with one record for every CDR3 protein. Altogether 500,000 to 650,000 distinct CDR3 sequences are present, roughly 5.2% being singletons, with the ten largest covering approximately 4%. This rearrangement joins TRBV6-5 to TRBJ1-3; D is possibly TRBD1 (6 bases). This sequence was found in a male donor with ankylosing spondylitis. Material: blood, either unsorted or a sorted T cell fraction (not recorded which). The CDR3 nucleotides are TGTGCCAGCAGTTACAGGGGGTTTGGAAACACCATATATTTT. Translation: CASSYRGFGNTIYF.